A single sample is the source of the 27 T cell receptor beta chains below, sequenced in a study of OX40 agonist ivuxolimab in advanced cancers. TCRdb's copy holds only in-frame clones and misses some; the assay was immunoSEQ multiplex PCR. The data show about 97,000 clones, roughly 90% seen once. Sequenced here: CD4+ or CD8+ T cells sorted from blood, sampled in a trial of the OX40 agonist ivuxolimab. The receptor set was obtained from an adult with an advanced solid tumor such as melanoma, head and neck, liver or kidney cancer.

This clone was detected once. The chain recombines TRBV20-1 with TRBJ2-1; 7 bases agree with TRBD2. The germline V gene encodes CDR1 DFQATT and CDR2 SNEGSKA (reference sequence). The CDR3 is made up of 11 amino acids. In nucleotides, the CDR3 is TGCAGCCTTAGCGGGTACAATGAGCAGTTCTTC. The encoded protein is CSLSGYNEQFF.

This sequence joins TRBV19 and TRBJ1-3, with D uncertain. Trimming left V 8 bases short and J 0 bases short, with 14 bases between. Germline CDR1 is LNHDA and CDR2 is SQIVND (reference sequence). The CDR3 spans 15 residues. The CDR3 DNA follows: TGTGCCAGTTCTCTCTACGGAAACTCTGGAAACACCATATATTTT. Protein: CASSLYGNSGNTIYF.

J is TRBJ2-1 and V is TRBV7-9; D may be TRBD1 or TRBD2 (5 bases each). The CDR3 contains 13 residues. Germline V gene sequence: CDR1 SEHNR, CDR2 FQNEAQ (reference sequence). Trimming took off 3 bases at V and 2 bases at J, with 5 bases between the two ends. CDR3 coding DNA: TGTGCCAGCAGCTTGGGGGCCTACAATGAGCAGTTCTTC. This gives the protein CASSLGAYNEQFF.

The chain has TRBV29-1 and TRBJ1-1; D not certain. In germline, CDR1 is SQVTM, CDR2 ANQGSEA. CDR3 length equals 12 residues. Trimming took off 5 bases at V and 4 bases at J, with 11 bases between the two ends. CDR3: CSVLHLGTEAFF. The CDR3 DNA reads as TGCAGCGTTTTACACCTCGGCACTGAAGCTTTCTTT. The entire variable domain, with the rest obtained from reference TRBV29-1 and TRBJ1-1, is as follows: SAVISQKPSRDICQRGTSLTIQCQVDSQVTMMFWYRQQPGQSLTLIATANQGSEATYESGFVIDKFPISRPNLTFSTLTVSNMSPEDSSIYLCSVLHLGTEAFFGQGTRLTVV.

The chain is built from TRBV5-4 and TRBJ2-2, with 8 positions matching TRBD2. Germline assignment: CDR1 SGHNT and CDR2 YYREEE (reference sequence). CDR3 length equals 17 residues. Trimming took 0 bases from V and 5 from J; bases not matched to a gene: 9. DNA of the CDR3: TGTGCCAGCAGCTTGGCCGGAGTAGCGGGACGGACCGGGGAGCTGTTTTTT. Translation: CASSLAGVAGRTGELFF.

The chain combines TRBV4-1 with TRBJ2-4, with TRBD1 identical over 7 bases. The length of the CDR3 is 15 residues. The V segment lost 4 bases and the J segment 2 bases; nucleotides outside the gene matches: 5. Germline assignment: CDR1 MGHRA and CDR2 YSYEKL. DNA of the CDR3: TGCGCCAGCAGCCTTGACAGGGTGACCAAAAACATTCAGTACTTC. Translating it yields CASSLDRVTKNIQYF.

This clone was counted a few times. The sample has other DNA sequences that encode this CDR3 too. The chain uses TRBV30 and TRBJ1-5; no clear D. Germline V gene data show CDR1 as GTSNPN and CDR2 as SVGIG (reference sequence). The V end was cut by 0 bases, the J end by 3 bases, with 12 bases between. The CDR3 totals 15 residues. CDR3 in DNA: TGTGCCTGGAGTGTTGTGGGTCGGAACAATCAGCCCCAGCATTTT. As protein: CAWSVVGRNNQPQHF.

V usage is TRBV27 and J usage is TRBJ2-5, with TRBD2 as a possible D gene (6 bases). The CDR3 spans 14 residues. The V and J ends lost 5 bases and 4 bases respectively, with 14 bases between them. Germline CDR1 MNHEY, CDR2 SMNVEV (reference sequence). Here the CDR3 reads CASSRWGEGETQYF. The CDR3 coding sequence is TGTGCCAGCAGTCGGTGGGGGGAAGGAGAGACCCAGTACTTC.

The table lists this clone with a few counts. The CDR3 here is CASSLDGQGNIQYF. In DNA, the CDR3 is TGCGCCAGCAGCTTGGATGGGCAGGGTAACATTCAGTACTTC. The genes are TRBV5-1 and TRBJ2-4; tentatively, D is TRBD1 (5 bases). Trimming left V 0 bases short and J 7 bases short, with 11 bases between. This CDR3 is built from 14 residues. CDR1 is SGHRS, CDR2 YFSETQ, per germline.

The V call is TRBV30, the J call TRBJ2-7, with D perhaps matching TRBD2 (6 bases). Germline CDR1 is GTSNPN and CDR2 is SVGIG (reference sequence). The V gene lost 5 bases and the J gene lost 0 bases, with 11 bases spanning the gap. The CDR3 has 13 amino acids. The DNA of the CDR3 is TGTGCCTGGGCCGGAGGGAACTCCTACGAGCAGTACTTC. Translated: CAWAGGNSYEQYF.

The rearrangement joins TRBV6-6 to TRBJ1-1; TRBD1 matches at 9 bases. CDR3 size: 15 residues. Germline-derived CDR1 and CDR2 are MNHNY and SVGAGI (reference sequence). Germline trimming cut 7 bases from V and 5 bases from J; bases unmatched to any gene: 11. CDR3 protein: CASTPSTGGRTEAFF. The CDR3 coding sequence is TGTGCCAGCACCCCATCCACAGGGGGCAGGACTGAAGCTTTCTTT.

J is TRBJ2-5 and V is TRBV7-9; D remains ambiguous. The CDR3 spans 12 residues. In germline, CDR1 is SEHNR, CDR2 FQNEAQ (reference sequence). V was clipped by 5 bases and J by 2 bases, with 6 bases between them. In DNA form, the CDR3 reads TGTGCCAGCAGCCGGATACAAGAGACCCAGTACTTC. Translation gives CASSRIQETQYF.

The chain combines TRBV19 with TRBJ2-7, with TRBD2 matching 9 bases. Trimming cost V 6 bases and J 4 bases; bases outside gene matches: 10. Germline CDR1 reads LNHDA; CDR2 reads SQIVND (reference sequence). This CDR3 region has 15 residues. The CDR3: CASRGAVAGAYEQYF. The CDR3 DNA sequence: TGTGCCAGTAGAGGGGCGGTAGCGGGAGCATACGAGCAGTACTTC.

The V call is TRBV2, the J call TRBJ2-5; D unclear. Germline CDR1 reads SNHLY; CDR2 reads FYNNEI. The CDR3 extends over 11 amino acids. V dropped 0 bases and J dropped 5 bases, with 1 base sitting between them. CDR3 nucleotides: TGTGCCAGCAGTGAAGCGGAGACCCAGTACTTC. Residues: CASSEAETQYF.

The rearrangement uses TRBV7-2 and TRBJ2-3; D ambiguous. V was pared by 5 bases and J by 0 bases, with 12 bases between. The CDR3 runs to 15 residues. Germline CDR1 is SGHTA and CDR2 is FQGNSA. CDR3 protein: CASSPWSGSTDTQYF. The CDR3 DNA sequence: TGTGCCAGCAGCCCGTGGTCAGGTAGCACAGATACGCAGTATTTT.

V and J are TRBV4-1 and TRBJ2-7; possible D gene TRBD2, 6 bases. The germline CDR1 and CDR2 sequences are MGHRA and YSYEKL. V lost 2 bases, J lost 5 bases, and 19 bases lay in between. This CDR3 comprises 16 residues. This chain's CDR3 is CASSQPRDSLGDEQYF. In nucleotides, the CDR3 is TGCGCCAGCAGCCAACCCCGGGACTCCCTCGGGGACGAGCAGTACTTC.

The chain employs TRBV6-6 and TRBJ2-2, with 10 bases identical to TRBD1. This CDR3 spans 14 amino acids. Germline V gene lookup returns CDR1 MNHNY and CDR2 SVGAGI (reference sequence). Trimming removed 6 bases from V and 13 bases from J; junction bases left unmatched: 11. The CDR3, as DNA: TGTGCCAGCAGCTCGGGACAGGGGACCGGATGGCTGTTTTTT. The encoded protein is CASSSGQGTGWLFF.

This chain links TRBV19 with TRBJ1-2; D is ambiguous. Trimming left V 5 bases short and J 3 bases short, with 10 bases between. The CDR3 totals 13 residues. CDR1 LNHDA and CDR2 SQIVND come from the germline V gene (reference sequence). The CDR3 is CASSLGFDYGYTF. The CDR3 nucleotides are TGTGCCAGTAGTCTGGGTTTCGACTATGGCTACACCTTC.

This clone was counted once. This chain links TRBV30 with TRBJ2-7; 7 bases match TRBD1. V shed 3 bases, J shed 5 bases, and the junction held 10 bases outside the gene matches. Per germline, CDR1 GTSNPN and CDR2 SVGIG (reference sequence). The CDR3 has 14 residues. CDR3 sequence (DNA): TGTGCCTGGAGCAAGGACAGGCCTAAAAACGAGCAGTACTTC. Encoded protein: CAWSKDRPKNEQYF.

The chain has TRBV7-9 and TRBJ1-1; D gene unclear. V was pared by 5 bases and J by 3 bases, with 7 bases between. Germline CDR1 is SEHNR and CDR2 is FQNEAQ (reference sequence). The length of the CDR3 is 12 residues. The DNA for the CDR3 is TGTGCCAGCAGCCCCGATGACACTGAAGCTTTCTTT. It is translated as CASSPDDTEAFF.

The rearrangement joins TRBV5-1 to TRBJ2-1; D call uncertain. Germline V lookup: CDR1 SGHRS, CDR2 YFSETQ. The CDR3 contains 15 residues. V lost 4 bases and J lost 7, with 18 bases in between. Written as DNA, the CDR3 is TGCGCCAGCAGCCCGAGGCGGCCGATGGGGAATGAGCAGTTCTTC. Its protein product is CASSPRRPMGNEQFF.

The CDR3 protein is CASSEEGGGRSPLHF. In DNA, the CDR3 is TGTGCCAGCAGTGAAGAGGGAGGGGGCAGATCACCCCTCCACTTT. The chain couples TRBV2 to TRBJ1-6; TRBD1 aligns across 7 bases. The CDR3 loop spans 15 amino acids. V was clipped by 1 base and J by 10 bases; unmatched bases: 7. Germline V CDR1 and CDR2: SNHLY, FYNNEI.

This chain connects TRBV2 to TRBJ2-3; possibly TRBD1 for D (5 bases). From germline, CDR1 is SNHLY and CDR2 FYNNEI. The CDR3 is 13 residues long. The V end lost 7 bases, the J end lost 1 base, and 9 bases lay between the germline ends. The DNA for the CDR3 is TGTGCCAGCAACCTCAGGGGCACAGATACGCAGTATTTT. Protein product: CASNLRGTDTQYF.

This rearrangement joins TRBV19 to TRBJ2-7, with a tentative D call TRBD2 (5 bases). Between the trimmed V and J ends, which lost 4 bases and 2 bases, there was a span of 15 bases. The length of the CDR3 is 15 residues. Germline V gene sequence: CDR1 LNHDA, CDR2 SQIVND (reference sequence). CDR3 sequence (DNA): TGTGCCAGTAGTAAAAAAACGGGAACCCCCTACGAGCAGTACTTC. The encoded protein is CASSKKTGTPYEQYF. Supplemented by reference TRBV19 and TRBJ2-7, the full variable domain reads DGGITQSPKYLFRKEGQNVTLSCEQNLNHDAMYWYRQDPGQGLRLIYYSQIVNDFQKGDIAEGYSVSREKKESFPLTVTSAQKNPTAFYLCASSKKTGTPYEQYFGPGTRLTVT.

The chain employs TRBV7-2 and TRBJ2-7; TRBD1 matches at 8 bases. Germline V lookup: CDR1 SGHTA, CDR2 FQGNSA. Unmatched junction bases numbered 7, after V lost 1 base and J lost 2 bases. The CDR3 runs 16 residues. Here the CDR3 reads CASSLGWDRSPYEQYF. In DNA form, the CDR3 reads TGTGCCAGCAGCTTAGGTTGGGACAGGAGCCCCTACGAGCAGTACTTC. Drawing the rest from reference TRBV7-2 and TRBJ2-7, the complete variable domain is GAGVSQSPSNKVTEKGKDVELRCDPISGHTALYWYRQSLGQGLEFLIYFQGNSAPDKSGLPSDRFSAERTGGSVSTLTIQRTQQEDSAVYLCASSLGWDRSPYEQYFGPGTRLTVT.

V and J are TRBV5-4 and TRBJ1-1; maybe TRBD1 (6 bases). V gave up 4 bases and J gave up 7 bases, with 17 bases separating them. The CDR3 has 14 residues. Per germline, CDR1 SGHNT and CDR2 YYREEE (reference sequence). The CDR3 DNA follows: TGTGCCAGCAGCGTTACGGCGCGGACAGTTGAAGCTTTCTTT. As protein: CASSVTARTVEAFF. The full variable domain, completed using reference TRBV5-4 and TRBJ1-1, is ETGVTQSPTHLIKTRGQQVTLRCSSQSGHNTVSWYQQALGQGPQFIFQYYREEENGRGNFPPRFSGLQFPNYSSELNVNALELDDSALYLCASSVTARTVEAFFGQGTRLTVV.

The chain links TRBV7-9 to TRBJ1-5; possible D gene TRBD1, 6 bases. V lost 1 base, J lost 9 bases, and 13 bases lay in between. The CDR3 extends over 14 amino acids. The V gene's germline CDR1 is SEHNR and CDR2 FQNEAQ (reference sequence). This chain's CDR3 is CASSLDRAGGPQHF. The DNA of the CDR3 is TGTGCCAGCAGCTTAGACAGGGCAGGTGGGCCCCAGCATTTT.